These 13 T cell receptor beta chains came from one sample sequenced in a study of shared clonotypes between healthy human individuals. Assay: immunoSEQ multiplex PCR; the TCRdb copy retains only in-frame clones and omits some. This table holds over 2 million clones, just under 95% found once. The sequenced sample consisted of naive CD4+ T cells from PBMCs. Stated subset: CD45RA+ positively selected. Receptors originate from a man younger than 35 in good health. Some clones in this sample may be carry-over from other donors' samples.

The chain joins TRBV4-1 to TRBJ1-1, with D hard to call. The CDR3 is made up of 14 amino acids. The germline V gene encodes CDR1 MGHRA and CDR2 YSYEKL. The germline V and J ends were trimmed by 4 bases and 5 bases, with 14 bases remaining between them. The CDR3 here is CASSRGTAFTEAFF. CDR3 in DNA: TGCGCCAGCAGCCGGGGTACAGCGTTTACTGAAGCTTTCTTT.

The chain couples TRBV29-1 to TRBJ1-2; D not certain. Per the germline V gene, CDR1 is SQVTM and CDR2 is ANQGSEA. This CDR3 has 8 residues. The CDR3 here is CRANGYTF. The CDR3 DNA sequence: TGCAGGGCGAATGGCTACACCTTC.

The chain recombines TRBV7-2 with TRBJ1-5; D uncertain. V gave up 2 bases and J gave up 1 base, with 3 bases separating them. This CDR3 is built from 13 residues. Germline loops: CDR1 SGHTA, CDR2 FQGNSA. CDR3 bases: TGTGCCAGCAGCTTAATGAGCAATCAGCCCCAGCATTTT. Protein product: CASSLMSNQPQHF.

CDR3 DNA: TGTGCCAGCAGCGCAGGGGACCGCCCCCCCGGGGAGCTGTTTTTT. This gives the protein CASSAGDRPPGELFF. This chain uses TRBV9 with TRBJ2-2, with D tentatively TRBD1 (6 bases). CDR1 and CDR2 from the germline V gene are SGDLS and YYNGEE. The CDR3 contains 15 residues. V was cut by 3 bases and J by 6 bases, with 15 bases left in between. The full variable domain, completed using reference TRBV9 and TRBJ2-2, is DSGVTQTPKHLITATGQRVTLRCSPRSGDLSVYWYQQSLDQGLQFLIQYYNGEERAKGNILERFSAQQFPDLHSELNLSSLELGDSALYFCASSAGDRPPGELFFGEGSRLTVL.

The chain recombines TRBV4-2 with TRBJ2-7; TRBD2 agrees at 13 bases. J gave up 0 bases and V 2 bases, and 4 bases lay outside the gene matches. Germline V lookup: CDR1 LGHNA, CDR2 YNFKEQ. The CDR3 length is 17 residues. The CDR3 bases are TGTGCCAGCAGCCAAAGACTAGCGGGAGGCAGCTCCTACGAGCAGTACTTC. Its protein is CASSQRLAGGSSYEQYF.

The V call is TRBV19, the J call TRBJ1-5; 7 bases are a match to TRBD1. With V trimmed by 8 bases and J by 0 bases, 4 bases remained unmatched. Germline V CDR1 and CDR2: LNHDA, SQIVND (reference sequence). This CDR3 region has 14 residues. The CDR3 here is CASSGGDSNQPQHF. CDR3 DNA: TGTGCCAGTTCAGGGGGTGATAGCAATCAGCCCCAGCATTTT.

This chain links TRBV5-6 with TRBJ2-7; 11 positions match TRBD2. CDR1 SGHDT and CDR2 YYEEEE come from the germline V gene. This CDR3 region has 19 residues. The ends lost 4 bases at V and 0 bases at J; junction bases unmatched: 15. CDR3 nucleotides: TGTGCCAGCAGCGTCTTTACTCGGACTAGCGGGTCTCCCTCCTACGAGCAGTACTTC. It codes for CASSVFTRTSGSPSYEQYF.

To note about this clone: Within the sample, other DNA sequences also encode this same CDR3. The chain has TRBV7-2 and TRBJ1-3; perhaps TRBD1 as D (6 bases). In germline, CDR1 is SGHTA, CDR2 FQGNSA. Trimming pared 2 bases from V and 4 bases from J, leaving 9 bases between. The CDR3 loop spans 14 amino acids. The CDR3 DNA is TGTGCCAGCAGCTTACAGGGGTACGGAAACACCATATATTTT. It specifies CASSLQGYGNTIYF. The full variable domain, its missing parts supplied by reference TRBV7-2 and TRBJ1-3, is GAGVSQSPSNKVTEKGKDVELRCDPISGHTALYWYRQSLGQGLEFLIYFQGNSAPDKSGLPSDRFSAERTGGSVSTLTIQRTQQEDSAVYLCASSLQGYGNTIYFGEGSWLTVV.

The chain recombines TRBV9 with TRBJ2-7; D is perhaps TRBD1 (7 bases). There are 14 residues in the CDR3. CDR1 SGDLS and CDR2 YYNGEE come from the germline V gene. V lost 7 bases to trimming and J lost 3 bases, with 17 bases between them. The CDR3 nucleotides read TGTGCCAGCTACTTCGGGGGACAGAACTACGAGCAGTACTTC. It specifies CASYFGGQNYEQYF.

The chain links TRBV15 to TRBJ2-5; D perhaps matches TRBD1 (7 bases). The CDR3 has 13 residues. The ends were cut back, 8 bases at V and 5 bases at J, with 15 bases in the middle. Germline CDR1 reads LNHNV; CDR2 reads YYDKDF (reference sequence). CDR3 region: CATRRRGVETQYF. The CDR3 nucleotides read TGTGCCACCCGCCGCAGGGGGGTGGAGACCCAGTACTTC.

Only one count was recorded for this clone. The chain combines TRBV28 with TRBJ2-3; D unresolved. This CDR3 has 14 amino acids. Trimming stripped 8 bases from V and 0 bases from J, with 12 bases between. CDR1 MDHEN and CDR2 SYDVKM come from the germline V gene. The CDR3 coding sequence is TGTGCCAGCGGAGATACCTCTAGCACAGATACGCAGTATTTT. Protein sequence: CASGDTSSTDTQYF. The whole variable domain, remainder taken from reference TRBV28 and TRBJ2-3, is DVKVTQSSRYLVKRTGEKVFLECVQDMDHENMFWYRQDPGLGLRLIYFSYDVKMKEKGDIPEGYSVSREKKERFSLILESASTNQTSMYLCASGDTSSTDTQYFGPGTRLTVL.

The chain recombines TRBV7-9 with TRBJ1-2; possibly TRBD1 for D (6 bases). Trimming took off 5 bases at V and 4 bases at J, with 11 bases between the two ends. CDR1 and CDR2 (germline): SEHNR, FQNEAQ (reference sequence). This CDR3 comprises 13 residues. The CDR3 spells CASSAGEGYGYTF. CDR3 coding DNA: TGTGCCAGCAGCGCAGGGGAGGGCTATGGCTACACCTTC.

V usage is TRBV6-5 and J usage is TRBJ2-1; 10 bases match TRBD2. The CDR3 has 14 amino acids. V lost 6 bases to trimming and J lost 3 bases; unmatched junction nucleotides: 2. The germline CDR1 and CDR2 sequences are MNHEY and SVGAGI. The CDR3 protein is CASRVAGGYNEQFF. The CDR3 coding sequence is TGTGCCAGCAGGGTAGCGGGAGGCTACAATGAGCAGTTCTTC.